Listed here is a single T cell receptor (beta chain). Germline-derived CDR1 and CDR2 are SEHNR and FQNEAQ (reference sequence). CDR3 length: 15 residues. V was clipped by 4 bases and J by 0 bases, with 7 bases between them. These data come from a study of chemoradiotherapy in HPV16-positive cancers. Here immunoSEQ multiplex PCR was the method, and the copy in TCRdb shows in-frame clones only, minus some. Of about 9,000 clones in the sample, roughly nine tenths were seen once. The sample here was blood, taken from a patient who underwent chemoradiotherapy. The chain couples TRBV7-9 to TRBJ2-6; D is ambiguous. The clonotype was recovered from a human donor with HPV-associated anogenital cancer. The CDR3 is CASSSRLSGANVLTF. The CDR3 nucleotides are TGTGCCAGCAGCTCCCGGCTCTCTGGGGCCAACGTCCTGACTTTC.